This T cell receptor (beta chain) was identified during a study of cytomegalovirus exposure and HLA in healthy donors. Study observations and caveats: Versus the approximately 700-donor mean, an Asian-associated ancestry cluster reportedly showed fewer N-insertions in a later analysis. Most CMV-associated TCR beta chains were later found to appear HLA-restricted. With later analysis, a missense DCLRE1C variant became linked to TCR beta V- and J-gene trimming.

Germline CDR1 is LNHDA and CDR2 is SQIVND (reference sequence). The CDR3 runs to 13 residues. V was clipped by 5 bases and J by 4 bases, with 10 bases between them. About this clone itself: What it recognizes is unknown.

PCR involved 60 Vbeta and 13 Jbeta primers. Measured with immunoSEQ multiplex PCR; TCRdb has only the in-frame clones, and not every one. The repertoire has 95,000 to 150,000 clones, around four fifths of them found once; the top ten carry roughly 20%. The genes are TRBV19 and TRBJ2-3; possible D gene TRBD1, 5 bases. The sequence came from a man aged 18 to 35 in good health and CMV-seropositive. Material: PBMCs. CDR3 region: CASSAGQSDTQYF. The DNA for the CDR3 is TGTGCCAGTAGTGCAGGGCAGTCAGATACGCAGTATTTT. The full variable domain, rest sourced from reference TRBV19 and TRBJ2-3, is DGGITQSPKYLFRKEGQNVTLSCEQNLNHDAMYWYRQDPGQGLRLIYYSQIVNDFQKGDIAEGYSVSREKKESFPLTVTSAQKNPTAFYLCASSAGQSDTQYFGPGTRLTVL.